A single TCR beta chain is shown here with its context. The repertoire was sequenced with immunoSEQ multiplex PCR; TCRdb's copy has only in-frame clones and lacks some. The table shows about 19,000 clones, with 80% to 90% occurring only once. These data come from a study of T cell clones after liver transplantation. V dropped 1 base and J dropped 0; count of bases not matched to a gene: 6. This CDR3 region has 16 residues. Germline V gene data show CDR1 as SGHRS and CDR2 as YFSETQ. This chain links TRBV5-1 with TRBJ1-2; TRBD1 aligns across 7 bases. The clonotype comes from a human donor who received a liver transplant. This specimen consisted of CD8+ T cells from blood, obtained before liver transplant. The CDR3 protein is CASSLTGQETNYGYTF. As DNA, the CDR3 is TGCGCCAGCAGCTTGACCGGACAGGAAACTAACTATGGCTACACCTTC.